The present entry profiles one TCR beta chain with its context. Authors' data handling: Reference gene primer amplification yielded estimated nucleated cell counts. The method was immunoSEQ multiplex PCR; TCRdb's version includes in-frame clones alone and lacks a portion of them. That table gives V, J and clone size, and the DNA gave D and trimming. The top ten hold roughly 7% of the sample, which has approximately 100,000 clones, 84% seen once. The source of the sample is a study of blood T cell repertoires in COVID-19. Across the whole study: From the United States, Italy and Spain came samples of acute and convalescent COVID-19. PBMCs, B-cell-depleted T cells, or T cells provided the cDNA or gDNA that made up the material.

Germline CDR1 and CDR2: LNHDA and SQIVND (reference sequence). Trimming removed 5 bases from V and 3 bases from J, with 11 bases in between. This CDR3 has 14 residues. The chain recombines TRBV19 with TRBJ1-5; D perhaps matches TRBD1 (5 bases). The sample was peripheral blood. This TCR came from a woman between 50 and 59 years old with acute or convalescent COVID-19. The CDR3 sequence: CASSFAGDNQPQHF. The CDR3 region has the DNA TGTGCCAGTAGTTTCGCGGGGGACAATCAGCCCCAGCATTTT.